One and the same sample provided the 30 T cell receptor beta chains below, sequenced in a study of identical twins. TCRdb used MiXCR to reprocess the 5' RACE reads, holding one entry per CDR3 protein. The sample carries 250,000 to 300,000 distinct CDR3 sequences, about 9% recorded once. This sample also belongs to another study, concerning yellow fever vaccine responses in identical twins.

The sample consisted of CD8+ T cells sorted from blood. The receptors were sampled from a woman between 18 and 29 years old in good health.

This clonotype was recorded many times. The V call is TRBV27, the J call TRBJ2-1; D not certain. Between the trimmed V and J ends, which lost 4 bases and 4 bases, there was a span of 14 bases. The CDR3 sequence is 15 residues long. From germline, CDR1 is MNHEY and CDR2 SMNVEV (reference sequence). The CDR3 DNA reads TGTGCCAGCAGTTCTATAGGGTCTTTATACAATGAGCAGTTCTTC. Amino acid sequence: CASSSIGSLYNEQFF.

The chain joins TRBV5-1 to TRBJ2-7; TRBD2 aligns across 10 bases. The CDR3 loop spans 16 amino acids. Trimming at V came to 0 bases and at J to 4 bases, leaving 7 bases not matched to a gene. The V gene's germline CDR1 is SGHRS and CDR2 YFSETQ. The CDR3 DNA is TGCGCCAGCAGCTTGGTTCCTAGCGGGAGTGCTTACGAGCAGTACTTC. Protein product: CASSLVPSGSAYEQYF.

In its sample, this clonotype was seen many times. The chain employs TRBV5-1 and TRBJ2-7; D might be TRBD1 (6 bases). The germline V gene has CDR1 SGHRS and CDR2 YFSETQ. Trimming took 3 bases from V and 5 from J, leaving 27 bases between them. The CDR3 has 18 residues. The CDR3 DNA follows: TGCGCCAGCAGCTCTCCTCGACAGGAAGGTTACGAGCGCGACGAGCAGTACTTC. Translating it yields CASSSPRQEGYERDEQYF.

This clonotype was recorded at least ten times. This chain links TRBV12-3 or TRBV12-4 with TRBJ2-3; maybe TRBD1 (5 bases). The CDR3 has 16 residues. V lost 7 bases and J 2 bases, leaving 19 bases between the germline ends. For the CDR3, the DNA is TGTGCCAGCATTTCCCAAGACAGCTACCACACAGATACGCAGTATTTT. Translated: CASISQDSYHTDTQYF.

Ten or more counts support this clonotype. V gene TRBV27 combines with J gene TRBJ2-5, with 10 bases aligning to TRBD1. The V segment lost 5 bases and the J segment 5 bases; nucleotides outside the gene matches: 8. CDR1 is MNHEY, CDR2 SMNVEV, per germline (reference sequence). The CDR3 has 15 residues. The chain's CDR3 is CASSPEGQGWETQYF. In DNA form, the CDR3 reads TGTGCCAGCAGTCCGGAGGGACAGGGGTGGGAGACCCAGTACTTC.

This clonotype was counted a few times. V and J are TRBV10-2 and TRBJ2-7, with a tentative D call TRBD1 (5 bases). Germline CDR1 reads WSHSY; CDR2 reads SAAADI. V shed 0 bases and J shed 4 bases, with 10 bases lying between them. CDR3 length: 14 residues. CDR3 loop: CASSESGDLYEQYF. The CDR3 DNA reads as TGCGCCAGCAGTGAGTCAGGGGATTTGTACGAGCAGTACTTC.

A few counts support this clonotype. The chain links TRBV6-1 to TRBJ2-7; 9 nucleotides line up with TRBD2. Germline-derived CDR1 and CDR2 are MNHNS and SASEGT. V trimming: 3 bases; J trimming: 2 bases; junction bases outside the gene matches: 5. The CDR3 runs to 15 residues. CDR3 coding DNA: TGTGCCAGCAGTGATGGCGGGGGGGCGGCCTACGAGCAGTACTTC. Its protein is CASSDGGGAAYEQYF.

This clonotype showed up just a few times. CDR3 sequence: CASSQEGMASGSETQYF. DNA of the CDR3: TGTGCCAGCAGCCAAGAAGGGATGGCTAGCGGGAGTGAGACCCAGTACTTC. The rearrangement uses TRBV3-1 and TRBJ2-5; 10 positions agree with TRBD2. The CDR3 totals 17 residues. Germline V lookup: CDR1 LGHDT, CDR2 YNNKEL (reference sequence). V dropped 0 bases and J dropped 5; count of bases not matched to a gene: 9.

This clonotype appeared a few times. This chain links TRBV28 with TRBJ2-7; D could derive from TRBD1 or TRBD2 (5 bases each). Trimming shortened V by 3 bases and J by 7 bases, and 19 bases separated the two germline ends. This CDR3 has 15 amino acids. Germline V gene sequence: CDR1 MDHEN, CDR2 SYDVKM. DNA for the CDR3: TGTGCCAGCAGTTTTTTTCGTCAGGGAGTCAAGGAGCAGTACTTC. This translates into CASSFFRQGVKEQYF. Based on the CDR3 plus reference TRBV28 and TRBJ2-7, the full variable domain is DVKVTQSSRYLVKRTGEKVFLECVQDMDHENMFWYRQDPGLGLRLIYFSYDVKMKEKGDIPEGYSVSREKKERFSLILESASTNQTSMYLCASSFFRQGVKEQYFGPGTRLTVT.

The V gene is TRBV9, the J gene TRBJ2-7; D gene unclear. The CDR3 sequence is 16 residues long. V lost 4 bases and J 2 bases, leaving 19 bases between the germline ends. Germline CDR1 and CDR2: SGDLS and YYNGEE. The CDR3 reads CASSPKVVGSAYEQYF. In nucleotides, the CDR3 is TGTGCCAGCAGCCCCAAGGTTGTGGGGTCCGCCTACGAGCAGTACTTC.

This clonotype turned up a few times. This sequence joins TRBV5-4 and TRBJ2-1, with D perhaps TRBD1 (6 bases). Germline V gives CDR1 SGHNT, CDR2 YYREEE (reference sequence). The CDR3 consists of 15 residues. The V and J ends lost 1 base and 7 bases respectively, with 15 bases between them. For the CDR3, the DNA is TGTGCCAGCAGCTTGTCCAGGGGAGTTGGGAATGAGCAGTTCTTC. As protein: CASSLSRGVGNEQFF.

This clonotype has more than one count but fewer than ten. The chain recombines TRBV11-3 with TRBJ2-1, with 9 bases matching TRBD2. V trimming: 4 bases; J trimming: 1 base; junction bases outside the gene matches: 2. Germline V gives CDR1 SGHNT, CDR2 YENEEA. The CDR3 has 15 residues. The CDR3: CASSSRGGSYNEQFF. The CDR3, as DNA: TGTGCCAGCAGCTCGCGGGGGGGGTCCTACAATGAGCAGTTCTTC.

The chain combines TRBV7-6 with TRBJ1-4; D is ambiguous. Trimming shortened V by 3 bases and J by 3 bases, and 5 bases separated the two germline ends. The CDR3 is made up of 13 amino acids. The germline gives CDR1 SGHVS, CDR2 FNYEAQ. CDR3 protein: CASSFRPNEKLFF. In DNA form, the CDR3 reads TGTGCCAGCAGCTTTAGACCTAATGAAAAACTGTTTTTT.

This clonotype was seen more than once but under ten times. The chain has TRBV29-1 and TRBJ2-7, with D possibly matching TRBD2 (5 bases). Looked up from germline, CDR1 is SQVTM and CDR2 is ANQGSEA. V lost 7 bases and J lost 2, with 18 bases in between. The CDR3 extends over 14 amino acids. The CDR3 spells CSARDTALTYEQYF. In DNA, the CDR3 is TGCAGCGCTCGGGATACAGCGCTAACCTACGAGCAGTACTTC.

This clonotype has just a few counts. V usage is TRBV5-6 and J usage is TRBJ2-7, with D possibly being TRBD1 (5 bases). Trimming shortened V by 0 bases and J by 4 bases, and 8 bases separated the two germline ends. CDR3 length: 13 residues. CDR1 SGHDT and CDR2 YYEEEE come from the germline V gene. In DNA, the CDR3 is TGTGCCAGCAGCTTGGCACAGGAATACGAGCAGTACTTC. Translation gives CASSLAQEYEQYF.

The CDR3 sequence: CSASYSGSKRTTDTQYF. The CDR3 DNA follows: TGCAGTGCCTCTTACAGCGGGAGTAAACGGACGACAGATACGCAGTATTTT. V is TRBV20-1 and J is TRBJ2-3; TRBD2 matches at 8 bases. Germline V lookup: CDR1 DFQATT, CDR2 SNEGSKA (reference sequence). After removal of 6 bases from V and 3 bases from J, the junction contained 17 bases not matched to a gene. CDR3 size: 17 residues.

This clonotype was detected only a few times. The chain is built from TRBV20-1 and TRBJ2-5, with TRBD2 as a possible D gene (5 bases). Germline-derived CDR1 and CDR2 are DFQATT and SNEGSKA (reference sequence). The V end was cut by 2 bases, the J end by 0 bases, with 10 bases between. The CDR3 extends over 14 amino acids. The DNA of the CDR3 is TGCAGTGCTAGAAGGCTGGGAGACCAAGAGACCCAGTACTTC. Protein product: CSARRLGDQETQYF.

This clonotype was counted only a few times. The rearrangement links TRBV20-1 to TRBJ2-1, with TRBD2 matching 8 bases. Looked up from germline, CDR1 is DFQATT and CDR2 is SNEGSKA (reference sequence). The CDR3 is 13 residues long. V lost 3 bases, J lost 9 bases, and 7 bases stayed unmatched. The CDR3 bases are TGCAGTGCTAGCGGGGGGGCCTTCCGTGAGCAGTTCTTC. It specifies CSASGGAFREQFF.

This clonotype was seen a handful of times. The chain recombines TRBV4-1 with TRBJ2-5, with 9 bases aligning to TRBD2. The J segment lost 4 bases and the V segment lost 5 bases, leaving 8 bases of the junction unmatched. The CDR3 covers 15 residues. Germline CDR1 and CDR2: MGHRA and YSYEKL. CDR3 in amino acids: CASSYLAGEIETQYF. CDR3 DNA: TGCGCCAGCAGCTATTTAGCGGGAGAGATAGAGACCCAGTACTTC.

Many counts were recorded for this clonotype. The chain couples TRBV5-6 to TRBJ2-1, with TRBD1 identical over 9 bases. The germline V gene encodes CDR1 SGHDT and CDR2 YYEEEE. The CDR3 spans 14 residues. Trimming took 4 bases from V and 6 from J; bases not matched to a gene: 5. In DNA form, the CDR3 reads TGTGCCAGCAGCGGCCGGACAGGGGTCAATGAGCAGTTCTTC. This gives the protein CASSGRTGVNEQFF.

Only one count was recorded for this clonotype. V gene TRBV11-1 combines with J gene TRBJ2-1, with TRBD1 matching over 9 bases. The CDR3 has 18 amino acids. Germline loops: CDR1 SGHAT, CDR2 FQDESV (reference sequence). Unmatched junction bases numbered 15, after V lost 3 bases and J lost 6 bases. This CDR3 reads CASSFTGGEPTYINEQFF. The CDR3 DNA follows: TGTGCCAGCAGCTTTACAGGGGGCGAACCTACCTACATCAATGAGCAGTTCTTC. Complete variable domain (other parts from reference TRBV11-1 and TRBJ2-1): EAEVAQSPRYKITEKSQAVAFWCDPISGHATLYWYRQILGQGPELLVQFQDESVVDDSQLPKDRFSAERLKGVDSTLKIQPAELGDSAMYLCASSFTGGEPTYINEQFFGPGTRLTVL.

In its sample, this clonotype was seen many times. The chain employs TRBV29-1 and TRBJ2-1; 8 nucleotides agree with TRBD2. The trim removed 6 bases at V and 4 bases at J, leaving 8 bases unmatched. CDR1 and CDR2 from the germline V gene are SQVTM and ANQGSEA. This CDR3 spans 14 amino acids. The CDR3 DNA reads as TGCAGCGTGCTACTAGCGGATCCTTACAATGAGCAGTTCTTC. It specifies CSVLLADPYNEQFF.

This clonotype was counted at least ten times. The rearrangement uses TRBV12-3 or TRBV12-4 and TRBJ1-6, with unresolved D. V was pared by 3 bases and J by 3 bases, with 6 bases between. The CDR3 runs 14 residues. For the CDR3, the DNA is TGTGCCAGCAGTTTTCCGGGCTATAATTCACCCCTCCACTTT. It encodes CASSFPGYNSPLHF.

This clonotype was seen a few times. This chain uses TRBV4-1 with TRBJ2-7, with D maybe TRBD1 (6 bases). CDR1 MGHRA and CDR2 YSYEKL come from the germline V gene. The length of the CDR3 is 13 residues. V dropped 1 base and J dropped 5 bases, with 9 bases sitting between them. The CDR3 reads CASSQAAGDEQYF. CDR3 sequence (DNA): TGCGCCAGCAGCCAAGCTGCAGGGGACGAGCAGTACTTC.

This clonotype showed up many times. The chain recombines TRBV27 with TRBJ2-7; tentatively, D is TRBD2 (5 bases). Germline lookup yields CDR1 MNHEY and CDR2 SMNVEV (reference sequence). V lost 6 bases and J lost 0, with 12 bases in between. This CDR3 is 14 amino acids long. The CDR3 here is CASRSGLSSYEQYF. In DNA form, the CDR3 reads TGTGCCAGCAGAAGCGGTTTAAGCTCCTACGAGCAGTACTTC.

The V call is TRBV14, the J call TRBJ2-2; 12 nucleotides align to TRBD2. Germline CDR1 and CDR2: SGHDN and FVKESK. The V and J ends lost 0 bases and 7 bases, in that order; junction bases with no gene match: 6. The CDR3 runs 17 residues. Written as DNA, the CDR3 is TGTGCCAGCAGCCAAGAACGGACTAGCGGGACTGGCGGGGAGCTGTTTTTT. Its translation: CASSQERTSGTGGELFF.

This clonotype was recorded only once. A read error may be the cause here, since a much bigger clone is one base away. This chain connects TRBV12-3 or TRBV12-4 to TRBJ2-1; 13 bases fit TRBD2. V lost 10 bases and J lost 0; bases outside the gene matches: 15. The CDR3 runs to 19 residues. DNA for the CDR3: TGTGCCATCAGGCCCAAAGGGACTAGCGGGACAAGCTCCTACAATGAGCAGTTCTTC. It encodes CAIRPKGTSGTSSYNEQFF.

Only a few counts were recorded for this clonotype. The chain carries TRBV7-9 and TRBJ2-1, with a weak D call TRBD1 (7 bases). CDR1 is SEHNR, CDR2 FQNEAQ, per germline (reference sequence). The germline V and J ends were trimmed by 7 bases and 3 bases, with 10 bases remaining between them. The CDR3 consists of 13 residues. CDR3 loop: CASTQGGYNEQFF. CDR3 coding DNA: TGTGCCAGCACGCAGGGGGGCTACAATGAGCAGTTCTTC.

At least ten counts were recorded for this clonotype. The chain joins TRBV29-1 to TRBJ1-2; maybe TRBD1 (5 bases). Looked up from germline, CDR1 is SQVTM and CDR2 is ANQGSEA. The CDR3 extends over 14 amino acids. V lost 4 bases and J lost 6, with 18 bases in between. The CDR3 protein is CSVGSIGTDNGYTF. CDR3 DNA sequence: TGCAGCGTTGGCAGTATCGGGACGGACAATGGCTACACCTTC.

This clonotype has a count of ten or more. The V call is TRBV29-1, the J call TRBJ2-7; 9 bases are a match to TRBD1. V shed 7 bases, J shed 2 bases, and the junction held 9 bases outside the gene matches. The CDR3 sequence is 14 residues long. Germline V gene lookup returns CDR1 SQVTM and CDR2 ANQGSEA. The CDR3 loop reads CSARPGTGTYEQYF. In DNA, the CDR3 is TGCAGCGCCCGCCCCGGGACAGGGACCTACGAGCAGTACTTC.